These 26 T cell receptor beta chains share one sample of origin, sequenced in a study of blood T cells in healthy people across ages. Primers used in a second PCR of roughly 6 to 12 cycles were a sample-barcoded 5' primer and a J-beta primer mix. TCRdb used MiXCR to reprocess the 5' RACE reads, holding one entry per CDR3 protein. Seen here are about a million distinct CDR3 sequences, under 50% observed once, and the top ten hold 13%. Sequenced sample: blood. The receptor set was obtained from a man in his thirties or forties in good health.

This clonotype occurred a few times. The genes are TRBV20-1 and TRBJ2-6, with no clear D. Deletions cut 3 bases from V and 1 base from J, with 7 bases between. Germline CDR1 and CDR2: DFQATT and SNEGSKA (reference sequence). The CDR3 is 14 amino acids. The CDR3 nucleotides read TGCAGTGCTAGTGTTTATTCTGGGGCCAACGTCCTGACTTTC. It yields the protein CSASVYSGANVLTF.

Note on this clonotype: A junction boundary mismatches the germline segment, possibly from a read error. The chain joins TRBV28 to TRBJ1-4; D ambiguous. This CDR3 contains 12 residues. Per the germline V gene, CDR1 is MDHEN and CDR2 is SYDVKM. CDR3 bases: TGTGCCTGCAGTTTCCCTGCTGAAAAACTGTTTTTT. It specifies CACSFPAEKLFF.

The chain employs TRBV12-3 or TRBV12-4 and TRBJ1-1; 7 positions agree with TRBD1. Trimming took 1 base from V and 3 from J; bases not matched to a gene: 5. This CDR3 is 15 amino acids long. The CDR3 spells CASSLVPQGDTEAFF. CDR3 coding DNA: TGTGCCAGCAGTTTAGTCCCCCAGGGGGACACTGAAGCTTTCTTT.

CDR3 nucleotide sequence: TGTGCCAGCAGTGGGAGGGGCCCTCCCGGTTTTGGGCCCCAGCATTTT. This translates into CASSGRGPPGFGPQHF. The rearrangement links TRBV28 to TRBJ1-5; weak D call: TRBD1 (5 bases). CDR1 and CDR2 (germline): MDHEN, SYDVKM. V was cut by 5 bases and J by 9 bases, with 23 bases left in between. The CDR3 runs 16 residues.

The chain recombines TRBV12-3 or TRBV12-4 with TRBJ1-4; no clear D gene. CDR3 length equals 13 residues. The V and J ends lost 3 bases and 8 bases respectively, with 10 bases between them. The CDR3 spells CASSFSWYEKLFF. CDR3 coding DNA: TGTGCCAGCAGTTTTTCTTGGTACGAAAAACTGTTTTTT.

The chain couples TRBV5-6 to TRBJ2-1, with D possibly being TRBD2 (6 bases). This CDR3 spans 15 amino acids. V lost 2 bases and J lost 7, with 16 bases in between. Germline V gene sequence: CDR1 SGHDT, CDR2 YYEEEE. As DNA, the CDR3 is TGTGCCAGCAGCTTTGGTCCTAGCGCCAGGAATGAGCAGTTCTTC. Residues: CASSFGPSARNEQFF.

This clonotype has a handful of counts. The J gene is TRBJ1-2, the V gene TRBV10-3, with TRBD1 identical over 11 bases. CDR1 and CDR2 from the germline V gene are ENHRY and SYGVKD. CDR3 length equals 15 residues. V gave up 7 bases and J gave up 4 bases; unmatched junction bases: 8. CDR3 nucleotides: TGTGCCATCACTAAAGGACAGGGGGCCGCCTATGGCTACACCTTC. Its translation: CAITKGQGAAYGYTF.

CDR3 coding DNA: TGTGCCAGCAGCCACTCCTGGAGGGGCGAGGACTATGGCTACACCTTC. This codes for CASSHSWRGEDYGYTF. The V gene is TRBV6-2 or TRBV6-3, the J gene TRBJ1-2; D may be TRBD1 (5 bases). Between the trimmed V and J ends, which lost 6 bases and 3 bases, there was a span of 20 bases. The germline V gene encodes CDR1 MNHEY and CDR2 SVGEGT. The CDR3 totals 16 residues.

The J gene is TRBJ1-4, the V gene TRBV4-2, with D tentatively TRBD1 (5 bases). Trimming took off 4 bases at V and 0 bases at J, with 18 bases between the two ends. Germline V gives CDR1 LGHNA, CDR2 YNFKEQ. The CDR3 consists of 18 residues. CDR3 in DNA: TGTGCCAGCAGCCTCCAGGGAGGGAGAACTGCAACTAATGAAAAACTGTTTTTT. Protein sequence: CASSLQGGRTATNEKLFF.

The CDR3 loop reads CSARDLVALRETQYF. CDR3 sequence (DNA): TGCAGTGCTAGAGATCTCGTGGCCTTGCGAGAGACCCAGTACTTC. The chain couples TRBV20-1 to TRBJ2-5; D not certain. V was cut by 0 bases and J by 4 bases, with 15 bases left in between. The germline V gene has CDR1 DFQATT and CDR2 SNEGSKA (reference sequence). This CDR3 region has 15 residues.

This clonotype was seen a few times. The rearrangement joins TRBV29-1 to TRBJ2-1, with a weak D call TRBD1 (6 bases). The CDR3 is made up of 14 amino acids. The ends were cut back, 6 bases at V and 1 base at J, with 13 bases in the middle. Germline V lookup: CDR1 SQVTM, CDR2 ANQGSEA. Written as DNA, the CDR3 is TGCAGCGTCCTTCGGACAGATTCCTACAATGAGCAGTTCTTC. Its translation: CSVLRTDSYNEQFF.

The chain joins TRBV3-1 to TRBJ2-5; D is unresolved. This CDR3 comprises 14 residues. In germline, CDR1 is LGHDT, CDR2 YNNKEL (reference sequence). The V end was cut by 1 base, the J end by 7 bases, with 13 bases between. DNA for the CDR3: TGTGCCAGCAGCCAAGGTGCAGGATCTGGGACCCAGTACTTC. It translates to CASSQGAGSGTQYF.

The genes are TRBV20-1 and TRBJ2-5, with TRBD2 matching over 7 bases. V lost 5 bases and J lost 2; bases outside the gene matches: 8. CDR3 length: 14 amino acids. Germline V gene sequence: CDR1 DFQATT, CDR2 SNEGSKA (reference sequence). CDR3 DNA: TGCAGTGCTTGGACCGGGACTACACAAGAGACCCAGTACTTC. Protein: CSAWTGTTQETQYF.

This clonotype was detected a few times. The chain recombines TRBV5-1 with TRBJ2-1; D remains unclear. This CDR3 has 16 amino acids. V was pared by 1 base and J by 8 bases, with 19 bases between. Germline V lookup: CDR1 SGHRS, CDR2 YFSETQ. In nucleotides, the CDR3 is TGCGCCAGCAGCTTGACGGGCTACGGGTATTCCGATGAGCAGTTCTTC. This codes for CASSLTGYGYSDEQFF.

The V and J genes are TRBV29-1 and TRBJ1-1, with 7 bases matching TRBD1. CDR1 is SQVTM, CDR2 ANQGSEA, per germline. The CDR3 loop spans 15 amino acids. Trimming removed 3 bases from V and 4 bases from J; junction bases left unmatched: 11. In DNA form, the CDR3 reads TGCAGCGTTGAGACAGGGTCCAGGATGGGCACTGAAGCTTTCTTT. It specifies CSVETGSRMGTEAFF.

There are a few counts of this clonotype. The V and J genes are TRBV5-1 and TRBJ2-3; D perhaps matches TRBD1 (6 bases). The CDR3 has 14 residues. Trimming shortened V by 0 bases and J by 4 bases, and 9 bases separated the two germline ends. Germline values: CDR1 SGHRS, CDR2 YFSETQ. The CDR3 loop reads CASSLARGADTQYF. CDR3 in DNA: TGCGCCAGCAGCTTGGCCAGGGGTGCAGATACGCAGTATTTT.

V gene TRBV5-1 combines with J gene TRBJ2-3, with D unclear. Germline CDR1 and CDR2: SGHRS and YFSETQ. Trimming pared 0 bases from V and 3 bases from J, leaving 11 bases between. CDR3 length equals 15 residues. The CDR3 region has the DNA TGCGCCAGCAGCTTGGACACGACTGGAACAGATACGCAGTATTTT. Translating it yields CASSLDTTGTDTQYF.

This clonotype was counted a few times. The chain recombines TRBV5-1 with TRBJ1-6; TRBD1 agrees at 9 bases. Trimming removed 0 bases from V and 6 bases from J; junction bases left unmatched: 13. CDR1 and CDR2 from the germline V gene are SGHRS and YFSETQ. The CDR3 has 19 residues. CDR3 nucleotide sequence: TGCGCCAGCAGCTTGGCCGGGACAGGGACCTCTCCTGGTAATTCACCCCTCCACTTT. Protein sequence: CASSLAGTGTSPGNSPLHF.

This clonotype was counted once. It may be a read error: a sequence one base away is much more abundant. The V call is TRBV27, the J call TRBJ1-5, with D unclear. The CDR3 runs 12 residues. V was clipped by 6 bases and J by 7 bases, with 10 bases between them. The germline CDR1 and CDR2 sequences are MNHEY and SMNVEV (reference sequence). CDR3 in DNA: TGTGCCAGCAGGCTCATCGGCCAGCCCCAGCATTTT. This sequence encodes CASRLIGQPQHF.

V usage is TRBV6-4 and J usage is TRBJ1-5; a weak D match, TRBD1 (5 bases). Germline V CDR1 and CDR2: MRHNA, SNTAGT. The V end was cut by 4 bases, the J end by 4 bases, with 8 bases between. The CDR3 contains 13 residues. The CDR3 region has the DNA TGTGCCAGCAGTGGGGGGGTTAATCAGCCCCAGCATTTT. Translation gives CASSGGVNQPQHF.

In its sample, this clonotype was seen a few times. The rearrangement links TRBV27 to TRBJ2-7, with 7 bases that match TRBD1. The V and J ends lost 2 bases and 4 bases, in that order; junction bases with no gene match: 8. CDR3 length equals 15 residues. Looked up from germline, CDR1 is MNHEY and CDR2 is SMNVEV (reference sequence). The CDR3 coding sequence is TGTGCCAGCAGTTTAAGATGGACAGGTCCGTACGAGCAGTACTTC. It encodes CASSLRWTGPYEQYF.

J is TRBJ2-5 and V is TRBV2; 11 positions match TRBD1. The J call is doubtful: the DNA matches TRBJ2-1 better. The CDR3 contains 17 residues. Germline values: CDR1 SNHLY, CDR2 FYNNEI. Here the CDR3 reads CASSEARRTGGGETQFF. The CDR3 nucleotides read TGTGCCAGCAGTGAAGCGCGGAGGACAGGGGGCGGAGAGACCCAGTTCTTC.

The rearrangement links TRBV11-3 to TRBJ2-1, with no clear D. Germline lookup yields CDR1 SGHNT and CDR2 YENEEA. Deletions cut 1 base from V and 2 bases from J, with 9 bases between. The CDR3 length is 15 residues. CDR3 protein: CASSLGRPPYNEQFF. The CDR3, as DNA: TGTGCCAGCAGCTTAGGGCGCCCCCCCTACAATGAGCAGTTCTTC.

The CDR3 spells CSVEDRTARDSSTDTQYF. In nucleotides, the CDR3 is TGCAGCGTTGAAGATAGGACGGCCCGGGACTCTAGCACAGATACGCAGTATTTT. The chain employs TRBV29-1 and TRBJ2-3; possibly TRBD2 for D (6 bases). CDR1 and CDR2 (germline): SQVTM, ANQGSEA. The CDR3 spans 18 residues. V gave up 0 bases and J gave up 0 bases, with 19 bases separating them.

The chain joins TRBV3-1 to TRBJ2-3; D remains ambiguous. The CDR3 consists of 12 residues. Germline V lookup: CDR1 LGHDT, CDR2 YNNKEL (reference sequence). Trimming removed 0 bases from V and 7 bases from J, with 5 bases in between. CDR3: CASSQEDYTQYF. CDR3 nucleotide sequence: TGTGCCAGCAGCCAAGAAGACTATACGCAGTATTTT.

J is TRBJ2-7 and V is TRBV6-2 or TRBV6-3; either TRBD1 or TRBD2 may fit D (6 bases each). Germline V gene data show CDR1 as MNHEY and CDR2 as SVGEGT. Trimming left V 4 bases short and J 7 bases short, with 29 bases between. The CDR3 length is 18 residues. CDR3 sequence (DNA): TGTGCCAGCAGTTCCCTCCCCGGGGGCGGGTATTCCTACAATGAGCAGTACTTC. Translated, it gives CASSSLPGGGYSYNEQYF.